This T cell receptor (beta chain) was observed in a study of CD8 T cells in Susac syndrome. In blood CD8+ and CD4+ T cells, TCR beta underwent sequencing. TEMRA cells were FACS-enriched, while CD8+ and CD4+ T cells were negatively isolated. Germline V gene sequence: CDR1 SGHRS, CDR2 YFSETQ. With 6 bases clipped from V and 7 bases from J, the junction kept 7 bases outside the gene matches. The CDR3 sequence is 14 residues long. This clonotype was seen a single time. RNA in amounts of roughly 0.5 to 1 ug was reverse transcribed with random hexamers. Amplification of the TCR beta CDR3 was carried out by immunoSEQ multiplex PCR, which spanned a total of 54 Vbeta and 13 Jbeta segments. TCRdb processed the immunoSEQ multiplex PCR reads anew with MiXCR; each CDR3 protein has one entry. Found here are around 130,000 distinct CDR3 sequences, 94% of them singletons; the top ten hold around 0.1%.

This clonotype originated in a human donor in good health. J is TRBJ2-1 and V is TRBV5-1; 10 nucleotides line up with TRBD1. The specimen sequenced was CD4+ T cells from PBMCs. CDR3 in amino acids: CASTLGTGENEQFF. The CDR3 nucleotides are TGCGCCAGCACTCTGGGGACAGGGGAGAATGAGCAGTTCTTC.